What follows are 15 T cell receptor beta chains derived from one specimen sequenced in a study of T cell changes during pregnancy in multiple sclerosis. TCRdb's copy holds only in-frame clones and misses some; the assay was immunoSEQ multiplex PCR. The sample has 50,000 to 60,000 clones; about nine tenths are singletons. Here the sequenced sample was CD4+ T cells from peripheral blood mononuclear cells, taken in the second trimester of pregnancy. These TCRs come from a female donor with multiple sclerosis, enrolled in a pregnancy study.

For the CDR3, the DNA is TGTGCCTGGAGTGAAACAAGACCCAAGGGGGAGACCCAGTACTTC. This translates into CAWSETRPKGETQYF. The gene calls are TRBV30 and TRBJ2-5; D may be TRBD1 (5 bases). Per germline, CDR1 GTSNPN and CDR2 SVGIG (reference sequence). The ends were cut back, 1 base at V and 5 bases at J, with 17 bases in the middle. CDR3 length: 15 amino acids.

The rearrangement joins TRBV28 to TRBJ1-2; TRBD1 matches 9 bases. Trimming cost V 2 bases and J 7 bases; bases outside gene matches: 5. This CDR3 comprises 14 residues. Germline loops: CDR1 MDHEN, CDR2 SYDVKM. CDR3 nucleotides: TGTGCCAGCAGTTTAGACAGGGGGACGGGTGGCTACACCTTC. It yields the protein CASSLDRGTGGYTF.

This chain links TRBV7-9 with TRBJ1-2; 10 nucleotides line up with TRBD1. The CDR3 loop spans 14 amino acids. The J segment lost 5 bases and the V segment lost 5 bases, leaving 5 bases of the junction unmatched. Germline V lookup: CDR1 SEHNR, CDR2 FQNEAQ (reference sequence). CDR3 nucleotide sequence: TGTGCCAGCAGCCCGGGGACAGGGGTGTATGGCTACACCTTC. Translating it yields CASSPGTGVYGYTF.

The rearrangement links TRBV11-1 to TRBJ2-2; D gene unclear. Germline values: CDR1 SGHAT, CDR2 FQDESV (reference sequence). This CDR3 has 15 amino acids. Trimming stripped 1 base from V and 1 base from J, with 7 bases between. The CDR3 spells CASSLGSQNTGELFF. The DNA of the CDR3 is TGTGCCAGCAGCTTAGGTAGCCAGAACACCGGGGAGCTGTTTTTT.

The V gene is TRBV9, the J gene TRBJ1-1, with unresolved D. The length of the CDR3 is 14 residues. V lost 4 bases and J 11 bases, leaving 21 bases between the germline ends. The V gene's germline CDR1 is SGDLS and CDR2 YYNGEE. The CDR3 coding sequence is TGTGCCAGCAGCCCTACCCCTGACCCGGGTCAGGCTTTCTTT. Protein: CASSPTPDPGQAFF.

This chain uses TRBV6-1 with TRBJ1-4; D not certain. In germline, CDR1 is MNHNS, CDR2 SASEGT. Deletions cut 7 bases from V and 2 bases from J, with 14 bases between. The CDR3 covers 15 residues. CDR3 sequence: CASTERSGTNEKLFF. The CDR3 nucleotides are TGTGCCAGCACCGAGCGGTCGGGGACTAATGAAAAACTGTTTTTT.

CDR3 residues: CASRTGVIEFF. In DNA, the CDR3 is TGTGCCAGCCGTACAGGGGTGATTGAGTTCTTC. The rearrangement links TRBV6-5 to TRBJ2-1; 7 bases agree with TRBD1. Germline V gives CDR1 MNHEY, CDR2 SVGAGI. CDR3 length: 11 amino acids. The V gene end was trimmed by 8 bases and the J gene end by 14 bases; junction bases not matched to a gene: 9.

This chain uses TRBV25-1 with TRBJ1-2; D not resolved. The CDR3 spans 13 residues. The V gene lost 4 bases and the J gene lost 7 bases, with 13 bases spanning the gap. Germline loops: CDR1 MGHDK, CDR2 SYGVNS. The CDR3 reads CASSGSYSGGYTF. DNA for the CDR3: TGTGCCAGCAGTGGGAGCTATTCGGGTGGCTACACCTTC.

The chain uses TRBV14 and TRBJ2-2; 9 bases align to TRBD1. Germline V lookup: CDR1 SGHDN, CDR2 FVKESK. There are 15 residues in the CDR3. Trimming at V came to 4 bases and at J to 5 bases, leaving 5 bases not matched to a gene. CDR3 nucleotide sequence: TGTGCCAGCAGCCGGGGACAGGGTAGGACCGGGGAGCTGTTTTTT. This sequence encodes CASSRGQGRTGELFF.

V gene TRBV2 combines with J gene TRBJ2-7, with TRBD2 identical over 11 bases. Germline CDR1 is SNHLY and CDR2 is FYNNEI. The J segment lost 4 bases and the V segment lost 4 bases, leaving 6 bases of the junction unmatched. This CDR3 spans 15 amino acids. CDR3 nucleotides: TGTGCCAGCAGTGCGCGACTAGCGGGGCAATACGAGCAGTACTTC. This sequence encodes CASSARLAGQYEQYF. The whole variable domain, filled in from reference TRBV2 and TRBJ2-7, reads EPEVTQTPSHQVTQMGQEVILRCVPISNHLYFYWYRQILGQKVEFLVSFYNNEISEKSEIFDDQFSVERPDGSNFTLKIRSTKLEDSAMYFCASSARLAGQYEQYFGPGTRLTVT.

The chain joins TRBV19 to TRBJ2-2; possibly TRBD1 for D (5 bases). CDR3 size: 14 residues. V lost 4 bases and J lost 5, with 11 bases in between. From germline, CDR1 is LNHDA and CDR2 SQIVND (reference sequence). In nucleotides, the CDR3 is TGTGCCAGTAGTACAGGGTTCAGGACCGGGGAGCTGTTTTTT. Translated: CASSTGFRTGELFF.

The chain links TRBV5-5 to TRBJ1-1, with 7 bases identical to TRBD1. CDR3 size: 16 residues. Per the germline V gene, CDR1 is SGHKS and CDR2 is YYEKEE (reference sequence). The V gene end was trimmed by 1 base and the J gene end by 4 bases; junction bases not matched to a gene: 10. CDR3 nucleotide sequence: TGTGCCAGCAGCTTGTATTTGAGACAGGGCAGCACTGAAGCTTTCTTT. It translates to CASSLYLRQGSTEAFF.

The CDR3 reads CASSLGPPGRNQPQHF. The DNA for the CDR3 is TGTGCCAGCAGCTTGGGCCCCCCAGGGAGGAATCAGCCCCAGCATTTT. The chain links TRBV5-6 to TRBJ1-5, with D maybe TRBD1 (5 bases). The germline V gene encodes CDR1 SGHDT and CDR2 YYEEEE. The CDR3 length is 16 residues. Trimming stripped 0 bases from V and 4 bases from J, with 14 bases between.

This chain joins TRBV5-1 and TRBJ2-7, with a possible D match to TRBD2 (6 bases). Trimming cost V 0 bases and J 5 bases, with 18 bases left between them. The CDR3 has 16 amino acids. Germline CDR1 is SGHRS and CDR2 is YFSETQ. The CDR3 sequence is CASSLDGGRGLDEQYF. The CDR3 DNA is TGCGCCAGCAGCTTGGACGGGGGTAGGGGACTTGACGAGCAGTACTTC. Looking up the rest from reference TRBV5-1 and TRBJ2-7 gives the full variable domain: KAGVTQTPRYLIKTRGQQVTLSCSPISGHRSVSWYQQTPGQGLQFLFEYFSETQRNKGNFPGRFSGRQFSNSRSEMNVSTLELGDSALYLCASSLDGGRGLDEQYFGPGTRLTVT.

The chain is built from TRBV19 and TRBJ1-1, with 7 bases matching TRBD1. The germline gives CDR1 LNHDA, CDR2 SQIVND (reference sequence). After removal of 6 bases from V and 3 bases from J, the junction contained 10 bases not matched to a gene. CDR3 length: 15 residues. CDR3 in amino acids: CASSSRARGDTEAFF. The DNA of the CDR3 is TGTGCCAGTAGCAGTCGGGCCAGGGGGGACACTGAAGCTTTCTTT.